The 17 T cell receptor beta chains presented below share a single source sample, sequenced in a study of siplizumab effects on memory and regulatory T cells. Sequencing used immunoSEQ multiplex PCR; TCRdb keeps in-frame clones, though not all of them. Of some 100,000 clones listed, about 91% are singletons. Sequencing was done on a sample of CD4+ T cells sorted from blood. Receptors were obtained from a human donor in good health. Some clones in this sample may be carry-over from other donors' samples.

This sequence joins TRBV11-3 and TRBJ2-3; TRBD2 agrees at 10 bases. The J segment lost 0 bases and the V segment lost 1 base, leaving 4 bases of the junction unmatched. CDR1 SGHNT and CDR2 YENEEA come from the germline V gene. The CDR3 has 17 residues. CDR3 DNA sequence: TGTGCCAGCAGCTTAGGGACTAGCGGTGCTAGCACAGATACGCAGTATTTT. The encoded protein is CASSLGTSGASTDTQYF.

The rearrangement uses TRBV2 and TRBJ1-1, with no clear D. This CDR3 is 13 amino acids long. Germline V gives CDR1 SNHLY, CDR2 FYNNEI. The germline V and J ends were trimmed by 8 bases and 10 bases, with 20 bases remaining between them. In nucleotides, the CDR3 is TGTGCCAGCCTGGGTCAGACAAGAGAGGGAGCTTTCTTT. Its protein product is CASLGQTREGAFF.

This chain connects TRBV11-2 to TRBJ2-3, with 12 bases fitting TRBD2. This CDR3 is 14 amino acids long. The V gene end was trimmed by 5 bases and the J gene end by 8 bases; junction bases not matched to a gene: 5. CDR1 is SGHAT, CDR2 FQNNGV, per germline. The CDR3 DNA sequence: TGTGCCAGCAGCGGTCCGGGACTAGCGGGTACGCAGTATTTT. This encodes CASSGPGLAGTQYF.

This sequence joins TRBV18 and TRBJ2-7; perhaps TRBD2 as D (5 bases). Between the trimmed V and J ends, which lost 3 bases and 6 bases, there was a span of 15 bases. Germline V gene data show CDR1 as KGHSH and CDR2 as LQKENI. The CDR3 is 14 amino acids. CDR3 sequence (DNA): TGTGCCAGCTCACCCGCCACTAGGCTCGGCGAGCAGTACTTC. This sequence encodes CASSPATRLGEQYF.

The rearrangement links TRBV6-6 to TRBJ2-5; 11 nucleotides match TRBD1. The CDR3 loop spans 15 amino acids. V lost 8 bases, J lost 2 bases, and 7 bases stayed unmatched. CDR1 and CDR2 from the germline V gene are MNHNY and SVGAGI (reference sequence). The CDR3 here is CASGFRDRGQETQYF. As DNA, the CDR3 is TGTGCCAGCGGGTTCCGGGACAGGGGGCAAGAGACCCAGTACTTC.

The rearrangement joins TRBV28 to TRBJ1-2, with D uncertain. Trimming cost V 6 bases and J 3 bases, with 14 bases left between them. The CDR3 has 14 residues. Germline CDR1 reads MDHEN; CDR2 reads SYDVKM. This CDR3 is CASSFQKTHYGYTF. Written as DNA, the CDR3 is TGTGCCAGCAGCTTTCAGAAAACCCACTATGGCTACACCTTC.

The chain has TRBV5-5 and TRBJ2-3; D remains ambiguous. The length of the CDR3 is 16 residues. Germline V gene data show CDR1 as SGHKS and CDR2 as YYEKEE (reference sequence). Deletions cut 1 base from V and 3 bases from J, with 15 bases between. DNA for the CDR3: TGTGCCAGCAGCTTGCGTCATGGCTATATAACAGATACGCAGTATTTT. It encodes CASSLRHGYITDTQYF. The variable domain in full, with the rest retrieved from reference TRBV5-5 and TRBJ2-3, is DAGVTQSPTHLIKTRGQQVTLRCSPISGHKSVSWYQQVLGQGPQFIFQYYEKEERGRGNFPDRFSARQFPNYSSELNVNALLLGDSALYLCASSLRHGYITDTQYFGPGTRLTVL.

The rearrangement joins TRBV2 to TRBJ1-5; TRBD1 matches at 8 bases. V was clipped by 6 bases and J by 1 base; unmatched bases: 5. CDR1 and CDR2 (germline): SNHLY, FYNNEI. CDR3 length: 15 residues. The CDR3 bases are TGTGCCAGCAGGGGGACAGGTTCGAGCAATCAGCCCCAGCATTTT. Its translation is CASRGTGSSNQPQHF.

The chain is built from TRBV28 and TRBJ2-7; 9 bases line up with TRBD2. The V segment lost 5 bases and the J segment 2 bases; nucleotides outside the gene matches: 7. Looked up from germline, CDR1 is MDHEN and CDR2 is SYDVKM. The CDR3 length is 15 residues. CDR3 coding DNA: TGTGCCAGCAGTCCCCTAGCGGGACCTCCCTACGAGCAGTACTTC. This sequence encodes CASSPLAGPPYEQYF.

This sequence joins TRBV7-3 and TRBJ2-1, with 7 bases lining up with TRBD1. Losses at the gene ends were 2 bases for V and 10 bases for J; bases not matched to a gene: 14. CDR3 length equals 16 residues. Germline V gene data show CDR1 as SGHTA and CDR2 as FQGTGA. The CDR3 DNA is TGTGCCAGCAGCTTACTATCCGGGACAGCCGGGACGGAGCAGTTCTTC. Residues: CASSLLSGTAGTEQFF. The variable domain in full, completed from reference TRBV7-3 and TRBJ2-1, reads GAGVSQTPSNKVTEKGKYVELRCDPISGHTALYWYRQSLGQGPEFLIYFQGTGAADDSGLPNDRFFAVRPEGSVSTLKIQRTERGDSAVYLCASSLLSGTAGTEQFFGPGTRLTVL.

The CDR3 protein is CASVEGGLSSYEQYF. CDR3 coding DNA: TGTGCCAGCGTAGAAGGGGGGTTGAGCTCCTACGAGCAGTACTTC. The chain uses TRBV18 and TRBJ2-7, with D perhaps given as TRBD1 or TRBD2 (6 bases each). Trimming removed 8 bases at V and 0 bases at J, with 17 bases between. This CDR3 is built from 15 residues. Germline V gives CDR1 KGHSH, CDR2 LQKENI.

Of note for this clone: Mismatch with germline at one junction end may stem from a read error. Other DNA sequences in this sample translate to the same CDR3. The gene calls are TRBV15 and TRBJ2-7; D possibly uses TRBD1 or TRBD2 (5 bases each). Per the germline V gene, CDR1 is LNHNV and CDR2 is YYDKDF (reference sequence). CDR3 length: 14 residues. The CDR3 sequence is CATSRDVGAYEQYF. The CDR3 nucleotides are TGTGCCACCAGCAGAGATGTCGGGGCCTACGAGCAATACTTC. The variable domain in full, completed from reference TRBV15 and TRBJ2-7, reads DAMVIQNPRYQVTQFGKPVTLSCSQTLNHNVMYWYQQKSSQAPKLLFHYYDKDFNNEADTPDNFQSRRPNTSFCFLDIRSPGLGDTAMYLCATSRDVGAYEQYFGPGTRLTVT.

The gene calls are TRBV4-1 and TRBJ2-3, with TRBD1 as a possible D gene (5 bases). V was trimmed by 0 bases and J by 0 bases, leaving 7 bases between them. This CDR3 has 15 amino acids. Germline-derived CDR1 and CDR2 are MGHRA and YSYEKL. CDR3 in DNA: TGCGCCAGCAGCCAAGATTCAGGGAGCACAGATACGCAGTATTTT. Its translation is CASSQDSGSTDTQYF.

Only a few counts were recorded for this clone. The rearrangement joins TRBV2 to TRBJ1-3, with D possibly TRBD1 on 6 matching bases. The CDR3 length is 18 residues. Trimming stripped 6 bases from V and 0 bases from J, with 21 bases between. Germline values: CDR1 SNHLY, CDR2 FYNNEI. Here the CDR3 reads CASRGSPNTGSSGNTIYF. CDR3 nucleotide sequence: TGTGCCAGCAGAGGTAGCCCGAATACAGGGAGCTCTGGAAACACCATATATTTT.

The rearrangement links TRBV6-5 to TRBJ2-5; TRBD2 aligns across 8 bases. Trimming cost V 4 bases and J 2 bases; bases outside gene matches: 9. CDR3 length: 16 amino acids. Germline CDR1 and CDR2: MNHEY and SVGAGI. CDR3 sequence: CASSSAGPSGQETQYF. The DNA of the CDR3 is TGTGCCAGCAGTTCGGCGGGGCCTAGCGGGCAAGAGACCCAGTACTTC.

The chain joins TRBV6-5 to TRBJ1-5, with D perhaps matching TRBD1 (5 bases). V lost 6 bases and J 3 bases, leaving 12 bases between the germline ends. There are 14 residues in the CDR3. CDR1 is MNHEY and CDR2 is SVGAGI in the germline V gene. CDR3 sequence (DNA): TGTGCCAGCAGCCCGGGGCGGAACAATCAGCCCCAGCATTTT. Amino acid sequence: CASSPGRNNQPQHF.

V and J are TRBV4-1 and TRBJ2-5; D possibly corresponds to TRBD2 (6 bases). The CDR3 loop spans 14 amino acids. CDR1 is MGHRA, CDR2 YSYEKL, per germline. The V gene lost 1 base and the J gene lost 5 bases, with 11 bases spanning the gap. The CDR3 DNA follows: TGCGCCAGCAGCCAAGGGGCTAGCGTGGAGACCCAGTACTTC. This codes for CASSQGASVETQYF.